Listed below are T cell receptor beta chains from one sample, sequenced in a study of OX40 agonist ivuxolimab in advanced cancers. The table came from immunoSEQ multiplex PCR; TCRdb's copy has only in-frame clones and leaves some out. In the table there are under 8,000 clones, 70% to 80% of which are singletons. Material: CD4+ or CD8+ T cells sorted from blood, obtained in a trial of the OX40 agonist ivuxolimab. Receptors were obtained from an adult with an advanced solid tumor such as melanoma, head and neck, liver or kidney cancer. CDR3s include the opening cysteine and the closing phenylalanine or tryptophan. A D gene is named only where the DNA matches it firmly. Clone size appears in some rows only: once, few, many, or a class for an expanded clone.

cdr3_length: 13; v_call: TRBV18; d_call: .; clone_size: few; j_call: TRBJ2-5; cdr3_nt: TGTGCCAGCTCATTCGAGATTGTGGAGACCCAGTACTTC; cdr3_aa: CASSFEIVETQYF
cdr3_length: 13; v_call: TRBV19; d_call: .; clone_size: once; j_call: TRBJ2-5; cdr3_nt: TGTGCCAGTAGTGCATTAGGGGGAGAGACCCAGTACTTC; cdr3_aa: CASSALGGETQYF
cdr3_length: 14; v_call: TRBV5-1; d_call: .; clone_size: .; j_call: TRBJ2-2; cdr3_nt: TGCGCCAGCAGCCGTGGACAGAACACCGGGGAGCTGTTTTTT; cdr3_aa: CASSRGQNTGELFF
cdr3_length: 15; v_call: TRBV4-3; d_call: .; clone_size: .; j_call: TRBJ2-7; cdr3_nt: TGCGCCAGCAGCCCGGGGGTTGGAGGACCCTACGAGCAGTACTTC; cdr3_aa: CASSPGVGGPYEQYF
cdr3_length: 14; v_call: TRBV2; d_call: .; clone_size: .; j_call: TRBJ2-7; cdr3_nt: TGTGCCAGCAACCCAGACAGCTTGTCCTACGAGCAGTACTTC; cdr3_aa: CASNPDSLSYEQYF
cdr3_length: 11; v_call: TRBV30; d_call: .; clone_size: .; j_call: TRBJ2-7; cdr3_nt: TGTGCCTGGACGGGAGCCTACGAGCAGTACTTC; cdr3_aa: CAWTGAYEQYF
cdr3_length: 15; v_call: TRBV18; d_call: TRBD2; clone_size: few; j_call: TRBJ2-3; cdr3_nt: TGTGCCAGCTCGCCTATAGCGGGGGGCGACGATACGCAGTATTTT; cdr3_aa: CASSPIAGGDDTQYF
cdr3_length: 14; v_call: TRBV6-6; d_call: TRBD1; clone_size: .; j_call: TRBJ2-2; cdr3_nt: TGTGCCAGCACCACAGGGGACGGCACCGGGGAGCTGTTTTTT; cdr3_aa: CASTTGDGTGELFF
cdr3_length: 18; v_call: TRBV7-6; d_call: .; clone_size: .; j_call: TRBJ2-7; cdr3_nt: TGTGCCAGCAGCTTAGGGACGGTGGGATCATTACACTCCTACGAGCAGTACTTC; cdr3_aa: CASSLGTVGSLHSYEQYF
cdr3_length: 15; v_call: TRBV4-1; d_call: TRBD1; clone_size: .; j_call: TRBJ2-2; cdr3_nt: TGCGCCAGCAGCCCGGACAGGGGGCCGGCCGGGGAGCTGTTTTTT; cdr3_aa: CASSPDRGPAGELFF
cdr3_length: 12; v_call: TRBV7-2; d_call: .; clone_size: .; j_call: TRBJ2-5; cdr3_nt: TGTGCCATTCGGTATGGAGGAGAGACCCAGTACTTC; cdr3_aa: CAIRYGGETQYF
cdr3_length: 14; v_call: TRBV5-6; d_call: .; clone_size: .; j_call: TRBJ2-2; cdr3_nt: TGTGCCAGCAGCACCGGACCCAACACCGGGGAGCTGTTTTTT; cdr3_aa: CASSTGPNTGELFF
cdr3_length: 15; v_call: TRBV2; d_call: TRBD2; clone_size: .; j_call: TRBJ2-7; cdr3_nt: TGTGCCACCCAGACGACCGGGAGGAGCTCCTACGAGCAGTACTTC; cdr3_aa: CATQTTGRSSYEQYF
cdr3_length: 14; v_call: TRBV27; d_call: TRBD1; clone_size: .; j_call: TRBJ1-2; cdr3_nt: TGTGCCAGCAGCATAGACAGGGCCGCCTATGGCTACACCTTC; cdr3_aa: CASSIDRAAYGYTF
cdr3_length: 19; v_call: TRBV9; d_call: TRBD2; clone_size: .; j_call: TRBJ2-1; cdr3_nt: TGTGCCAGCAGCCCCCGACTAGCGGGGGGGTTTAGCTCCTACAATGAGCAGTTCTTC; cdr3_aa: CASSPRLAGGFSSYNEQFF
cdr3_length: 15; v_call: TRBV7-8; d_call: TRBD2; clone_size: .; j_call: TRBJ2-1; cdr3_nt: TGTGCCAGCAGCTTGCTAGCGGGGGACTACAATGAGCAGTTCTTC; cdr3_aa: CASSLLAGDYNEQFF
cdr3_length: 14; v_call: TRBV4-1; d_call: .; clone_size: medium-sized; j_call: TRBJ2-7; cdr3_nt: TGCGCCAGCAGCAAGGCAGCGAGCTCCTACGAGCAGTACTTC; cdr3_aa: CASSKAASSYEQYF
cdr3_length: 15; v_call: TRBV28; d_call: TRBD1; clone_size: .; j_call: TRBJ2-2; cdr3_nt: TGTGCCAGCACCCTAGGGGGGACAGGCACCGGGGAGCTGTTTTTT; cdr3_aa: CASTLGGTGTGELFF
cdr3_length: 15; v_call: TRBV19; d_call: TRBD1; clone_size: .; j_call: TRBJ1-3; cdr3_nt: TGTGCCAGTAGTATAGCTGACAGGGCTCTCGACACCATATATTTT; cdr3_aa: CASSIADRALDTIYF
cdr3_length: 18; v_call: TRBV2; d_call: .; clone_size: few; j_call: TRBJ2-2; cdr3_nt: TGTGCCAGCAGTGAAGGGGTCATTACAGACCCCCACACCGGGGAGCTGTTTTTT; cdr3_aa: CASSEGVITDPHTGELFF
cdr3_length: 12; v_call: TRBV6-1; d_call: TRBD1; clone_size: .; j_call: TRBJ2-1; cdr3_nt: TGTGCCAGCAGTGAGGGGGACAGACAGCAGTTCTTC; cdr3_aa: CASSEGDRQQFF
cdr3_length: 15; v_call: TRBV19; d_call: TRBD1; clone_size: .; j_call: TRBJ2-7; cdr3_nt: TGTGCCAGTAGTGGAAGGGACAGGGGGCTCCTCGAGCAGTACTTC; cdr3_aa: CASSGRDRGLLEQYF
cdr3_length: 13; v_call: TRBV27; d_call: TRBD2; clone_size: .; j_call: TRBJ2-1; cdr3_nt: TGTGCCAGCAGTGTCGGGACTAACAATGAGCAGTTCTTC; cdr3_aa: CASSVGTNNEQFF
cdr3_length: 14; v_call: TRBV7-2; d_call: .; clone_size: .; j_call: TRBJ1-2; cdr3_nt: TGTGCCAGCAGCTTAGCCCTAGAGGGCCCTGGCTACACCTTC; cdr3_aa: CASSLALEGPGYTF
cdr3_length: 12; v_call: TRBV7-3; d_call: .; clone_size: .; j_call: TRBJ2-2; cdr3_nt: TGTGCCAGCAGCGCGAACACCGGGGAGCTGTTTTTT; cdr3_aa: CASSANTGELFF
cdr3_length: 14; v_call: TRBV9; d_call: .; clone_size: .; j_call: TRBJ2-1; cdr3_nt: TGTGCCAGCAGCGTAGGGGGAAAAGTCAATGAGCAGTTCTTC; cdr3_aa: CASSVGGKVNEQFF
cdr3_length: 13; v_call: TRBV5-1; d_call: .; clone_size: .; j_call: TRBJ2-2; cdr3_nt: TGCGCCAGCATGAGGGAGAACACCGGGGAGCTGTTTTTT; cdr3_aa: CASMRENTGELFF
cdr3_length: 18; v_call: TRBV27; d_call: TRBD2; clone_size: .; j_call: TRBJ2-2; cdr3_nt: TGTGCCAGCAGTCCCAGTGCTTTGACTAGCGGGGCCTTCGGGGAGCTGTTTTTT; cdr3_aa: CASSPSALTSGAFGELFF
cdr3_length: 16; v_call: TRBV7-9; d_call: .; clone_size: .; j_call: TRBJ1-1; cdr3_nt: TGTGCCAGCACCGGGGCCGAGACAGAAAGGAACACTGAAGCTTTCTTT; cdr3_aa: CASTGAETERNTEAFF
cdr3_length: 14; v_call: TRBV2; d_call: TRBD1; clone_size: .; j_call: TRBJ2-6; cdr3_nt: TGTGCCAGCCTCAGGGGGTTTGGGGCCAACGTCCTGACTTTC; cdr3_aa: CASLRGFGANVLTF
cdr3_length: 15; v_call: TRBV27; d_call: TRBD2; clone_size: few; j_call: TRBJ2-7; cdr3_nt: TGTGCCAGCAGTTTATCTCGAGCGGGAGCAGCCGAGCAGTACTTC; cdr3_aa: CASSLSRAGAAEQYF
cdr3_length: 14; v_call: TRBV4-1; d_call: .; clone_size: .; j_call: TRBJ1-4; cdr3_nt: TGCGCCAGCAGCCAAGGAGATAGTGGGGAAAAACTGTTTTTT; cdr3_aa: CASSQGDSGEKLFF
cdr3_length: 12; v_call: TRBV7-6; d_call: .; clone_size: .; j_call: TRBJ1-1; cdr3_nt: TGTGCCAGCAGCATCTCTTGGGGTGAAGCTTTCTTT; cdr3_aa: CASSISWGEAFF
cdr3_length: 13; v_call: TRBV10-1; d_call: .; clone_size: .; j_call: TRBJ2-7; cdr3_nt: TGCGCCAGGAGGTACAGGGAATCTCGCGAGCAGTACTTC; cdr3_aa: CARRYRESREQYF
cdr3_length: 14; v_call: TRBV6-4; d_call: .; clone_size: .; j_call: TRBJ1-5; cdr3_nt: TGTGCCAGCAGTGAATCGACGGCTGGGCAGCCCCAGCATTTT; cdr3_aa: CASSESTAGQPQHF
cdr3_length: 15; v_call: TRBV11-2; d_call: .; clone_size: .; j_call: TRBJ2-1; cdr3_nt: TGTGCCAGCAGCTTATTGGGGGGGGGCGGGGATGAGCAGTTCTTC; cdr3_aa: CASSLLGGGGDEQFF
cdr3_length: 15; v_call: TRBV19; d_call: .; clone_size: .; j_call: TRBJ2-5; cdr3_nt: TGTGCCAGTAGTATGGTCTTCTTGGCCGGAGAGACCCAGTACTTC; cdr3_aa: CASSMVFLAGETQYF
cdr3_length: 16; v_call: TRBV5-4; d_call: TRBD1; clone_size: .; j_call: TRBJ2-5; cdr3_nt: TGTGCCAGCAGCTTGGCCTGGACAGGGGGCCATGAGACCCAGTACTTC; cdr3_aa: CASSLAWTGGHETQYF
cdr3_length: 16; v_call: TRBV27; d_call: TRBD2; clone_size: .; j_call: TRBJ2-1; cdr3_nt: TGTGCCAGCAGGCCGGTGGGACTATCACCCAACAATGAGCAGTTCTTC; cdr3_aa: CASRPVGLSPNNEQFF
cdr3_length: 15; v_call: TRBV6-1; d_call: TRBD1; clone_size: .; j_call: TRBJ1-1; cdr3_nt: TGTGCCAGCAGTGAATTAGGACAGGGGAACACTGAAGCTTTCTTT; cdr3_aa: CASSELGQGNTEAFF
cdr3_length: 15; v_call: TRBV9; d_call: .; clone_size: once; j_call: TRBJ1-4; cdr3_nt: TGTGCCAGCAGCGCCGGACTCGGGAAAAACGAAAAACTGTTTTTT; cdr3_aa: CASSAGLGKNEKLFF
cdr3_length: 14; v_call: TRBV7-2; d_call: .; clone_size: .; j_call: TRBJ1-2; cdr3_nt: TGTGCCAGCAGCGGTGACGGAAAGACCTATGGCTACACCTTC; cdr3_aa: CASSGDGKTYGYTF
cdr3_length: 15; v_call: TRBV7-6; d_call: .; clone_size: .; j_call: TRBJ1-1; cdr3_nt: TGTGCCAGCAGCATTAACGGGGCTCAGGACACTGAAGCTTTCTTT; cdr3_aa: CASSINGAQDTEAFF
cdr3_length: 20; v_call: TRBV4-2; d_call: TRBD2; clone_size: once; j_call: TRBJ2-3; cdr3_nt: TGTGCCAGCAGCCAAGAAATGTCGAGCGGGGGGGCCAGTTATTTAGATACGCAGTATTTT; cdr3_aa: CASSQEMSSGGASYLDTQYF
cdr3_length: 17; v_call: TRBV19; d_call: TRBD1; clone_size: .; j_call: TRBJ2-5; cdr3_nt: TGTGCCAGTAGTAAACAGCAGGGAACAGGGGGTCGAGAGACCCAGTACTTC; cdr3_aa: CASSKQQGTGGRETQYF
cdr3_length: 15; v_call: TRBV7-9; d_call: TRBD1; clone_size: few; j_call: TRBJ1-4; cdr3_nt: TGTGCCAGCAGCCCCGACAGGGGCTTTAATGAAAAACTGTTTTTT; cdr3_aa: CASSPDRGFNEKLFF
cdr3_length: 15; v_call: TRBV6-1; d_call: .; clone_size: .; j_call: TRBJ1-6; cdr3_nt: TGTGCCAGCAGTGAATTTGGCAGTAAAAATTCACCCCTCCACTTT; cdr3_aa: CASSEFGSKNSPLHF
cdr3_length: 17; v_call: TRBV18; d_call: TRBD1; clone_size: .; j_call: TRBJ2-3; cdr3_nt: TGTGCCAGCTCACCTCAGAGGACAGGGGGCTTCACAGATACGCAGTATTTT; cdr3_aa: CASSPQRTGGFTDTQYF
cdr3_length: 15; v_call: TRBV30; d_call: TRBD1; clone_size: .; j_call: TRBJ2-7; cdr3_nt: TGTGCCTGGAGTCCTCCCGGGACAGGGAGGGACGAGCAGTACTTC; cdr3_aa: CAWSPPGTGRDEQYF